Only a few counts were recorded for the clone carrying this T cell receptor (beta chain). Antigen specificity is unknown. The data are from a study of T cell responses to AZD1222 COVID-19 vaccine. Study-wide findings and caveats: Seropositive AZD1222 recipients at baseline numbered only six or seven. Donors were largely white British and mainly female; clonal diversity was possibly underestimated. Unmutated variant regions are reportedly the target of nearly half of TCRs that are spike-specific. Regions 160-218 and 743-854 held dominance among vaccine-associated CD4 TCRs, which spanned spike.

The germline V gene has CDR1 MNHEY and CDR2 SMNVEV (reference sequence). This CDR3 comprises 13 residues. The V gene lost 4 bases and the J gene lost 2 bases, with 7 bases spanning the gap. Measured with immunoSEQ multiplex PCR; TCRdb has only the in-frame clones, and not every one. The repertoire includes roughly 110,000 clones, 88% of them detected once, and 6.5% sits in the top ten. The chain links TRBV27 to TRBJ2-3; D remains ambiguous. The source material was peripheral blood, sampled 28 days after the second AZD1222 dose. This TCR came from an adult who received the AZD1222 COVID-19 vaccine. This CDR3 reads CASSSQLTDTQYF. Here the CDR3 DNA reads TGTGCCAGCAGTTCACAGCTCACAGATACGCAGTATTTT.